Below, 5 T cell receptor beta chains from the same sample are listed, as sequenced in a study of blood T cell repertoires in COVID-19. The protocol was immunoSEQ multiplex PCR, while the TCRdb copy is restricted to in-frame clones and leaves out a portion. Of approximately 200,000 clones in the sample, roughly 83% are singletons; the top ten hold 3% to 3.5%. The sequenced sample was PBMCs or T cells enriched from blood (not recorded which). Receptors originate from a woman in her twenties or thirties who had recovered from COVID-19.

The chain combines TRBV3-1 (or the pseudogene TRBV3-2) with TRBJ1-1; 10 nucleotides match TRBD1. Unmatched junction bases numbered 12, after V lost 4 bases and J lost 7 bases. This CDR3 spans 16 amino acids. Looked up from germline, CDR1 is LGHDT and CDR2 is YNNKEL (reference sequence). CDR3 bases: TGTGCCAGCAGCCGAGAACCCGGGACAGGGGTAGGTGAAGCTTTCTTT. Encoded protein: CASSREPGTGVGEAFF.

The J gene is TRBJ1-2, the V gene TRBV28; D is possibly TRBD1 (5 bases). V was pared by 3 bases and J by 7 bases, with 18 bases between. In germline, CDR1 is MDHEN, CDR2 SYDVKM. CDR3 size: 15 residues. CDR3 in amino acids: CASSLGGNGRSGYTF. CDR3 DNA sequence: TGTGCCAGCAGTTTGGGGGGGAATGGGCGGAGTGGCTACACCTTC.

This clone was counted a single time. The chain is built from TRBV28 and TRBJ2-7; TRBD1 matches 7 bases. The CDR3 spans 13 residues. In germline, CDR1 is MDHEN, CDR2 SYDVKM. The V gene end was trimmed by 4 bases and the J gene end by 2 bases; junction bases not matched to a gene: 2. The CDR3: CASSSTGAYEQYF. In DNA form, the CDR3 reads TGTGCCAGCAGTTCAACAGGGGCCTACGAGCAGTACTTC.

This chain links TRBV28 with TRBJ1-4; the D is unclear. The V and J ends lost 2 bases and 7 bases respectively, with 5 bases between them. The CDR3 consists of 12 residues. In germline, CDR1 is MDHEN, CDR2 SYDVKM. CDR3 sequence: CASSLRGEKLFF. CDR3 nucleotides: TGTGCCAGCAGTTTACGCGGTGAAAAACTGTTTTTT.

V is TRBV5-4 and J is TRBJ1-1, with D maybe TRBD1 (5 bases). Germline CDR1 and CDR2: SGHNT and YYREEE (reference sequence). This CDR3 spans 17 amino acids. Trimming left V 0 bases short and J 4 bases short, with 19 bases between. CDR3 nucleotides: TGTGCCAGCAGCTTGGGGCCTGGGAAAGGGGTTGGCACTGAAGCTTTCTTT. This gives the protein CASSLGPGKGVGTEAFF.